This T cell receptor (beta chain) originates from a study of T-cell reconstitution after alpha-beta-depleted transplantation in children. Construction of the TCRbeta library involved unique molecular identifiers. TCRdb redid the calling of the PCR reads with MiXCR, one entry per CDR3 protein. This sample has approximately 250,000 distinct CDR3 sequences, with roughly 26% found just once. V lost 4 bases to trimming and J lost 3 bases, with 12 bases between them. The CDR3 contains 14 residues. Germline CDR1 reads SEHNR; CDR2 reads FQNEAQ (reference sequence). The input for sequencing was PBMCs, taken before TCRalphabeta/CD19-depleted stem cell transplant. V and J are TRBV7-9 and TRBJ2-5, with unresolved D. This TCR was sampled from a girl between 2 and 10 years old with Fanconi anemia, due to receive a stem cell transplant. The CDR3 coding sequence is TGTGCCAGCAGCTCCAACTGGGGTAAAGAGACCCAGTACTTC. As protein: CASSSNWGKETQYF.